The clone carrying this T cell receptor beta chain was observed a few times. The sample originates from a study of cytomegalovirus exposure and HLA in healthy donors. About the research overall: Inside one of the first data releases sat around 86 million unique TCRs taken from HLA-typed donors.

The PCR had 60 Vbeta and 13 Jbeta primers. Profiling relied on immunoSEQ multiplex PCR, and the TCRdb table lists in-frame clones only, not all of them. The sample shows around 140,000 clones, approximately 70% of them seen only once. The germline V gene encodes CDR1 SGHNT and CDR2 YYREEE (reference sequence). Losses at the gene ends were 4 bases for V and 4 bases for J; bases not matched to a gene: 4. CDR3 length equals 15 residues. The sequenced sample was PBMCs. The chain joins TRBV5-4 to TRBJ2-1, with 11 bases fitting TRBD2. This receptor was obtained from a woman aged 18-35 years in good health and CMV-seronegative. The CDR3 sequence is CASSVSGRAYNEQFF. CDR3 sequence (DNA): TGTGCCAGCAGCGTTAGCGGGAGGGCTTACAATGAGCAGTTCTTC.